This T cell receptor (beta chain) was sequenced during a study of identical twins. Study outcomes and limitations: Whereas memory repertoires showed no such difference, abundant cord blood beta clonotypes carried fewer insertions.

The donor group consisted entirely of healthy Caucasians. V was shortened by 3 bases and J by 0 bases, with 12 bases between the two germline ends. The CDR3 consists of 15 residues. Per the germline V gene, CDR1 is SGHRS and CDR2 is YFSETQ. TCRdb analysed the 5' RACE reads with MiXCR anew, one entry per CDR3 protein. Altogether hundreds of thousands of distinct CDR3 sequences are present, 5.5% to 7% being singletons, with the ten largest covering approximately 3.6%. This clonotype was counted at least ten times. Its antigen is unknown. The sample was also reused in another study, on yellow fever vaccine responses in identical twins.

The receptor was isolated from a woman between 18 and 29 years old in good health. The chain joins TRBV5-1 to TRBJ2-5; D is unclear. The sample consisted of memory (CD45RO+) T cells sorted from blood. CDR3 residues: CASSSRPQYQETQYF. The CDR3 region has the DNA TGCGCCAGCAGCTCGAGACCACAGTACCAAGAGACCCAGTACTTC.